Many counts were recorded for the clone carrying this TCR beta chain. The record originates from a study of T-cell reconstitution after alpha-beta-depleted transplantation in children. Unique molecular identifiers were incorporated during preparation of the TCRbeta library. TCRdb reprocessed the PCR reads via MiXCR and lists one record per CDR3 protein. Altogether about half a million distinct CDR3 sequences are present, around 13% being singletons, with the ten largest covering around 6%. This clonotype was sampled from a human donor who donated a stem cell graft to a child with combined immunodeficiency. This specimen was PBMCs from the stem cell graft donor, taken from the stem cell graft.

CDR3 in amino acids: CASSQEFRDRFVEQFF. The CDR3 coding sequence is TGTGCCAGCAGCCAAGAGTTCAGGGACCGTTTTGTTGAGCAGTTCTTC. The rearrangement links TRBV3-1 to TRBJ2-1, with D perhaps matching TRBD1 or TRBD2 (5 bases each). The germline V gene has CDR1 LGHDT and CDR2 YNNKEL (reference sequence). The CDR3 sequence is 16 residues long. V was trimmed by 0 bases and J by 9 bases, leaving 18 bases between them.